These 20 T cell receptor beta chains share one sample of origin, sequenced in a study of blood T cell repertoires in COVID-19. Method: immunoSEQ multiplex PCR; TCRdb's copy keeps in-frame clones and lacks some. This table has around 270,000 clones, approximately 89% appearing once. What was sequenced was peripheral blood. The receptors were gathered from a woman aged 50 to 60 with acute or convalescent COVID-19.

J is TRBJ2-7 and V is TRBV27, with D possibly being TRBD2 (6 bases). The germline V gene encodes CDR1 MNHEY and CDR2 SMNVEV (reference sequence). The CDR3 is made up of 12 amino acids. V dropped 3 bases and J dropped 6 bases, with 9 bases sitting between them. CDR3 coding DNA: TGTGCCAGCAGTTTTGGAGGGGTCGAGCAGTACTTC. It yields the protein CASSFGGVEQYF.

This chain joins TRBV7-6 and TRBJ1-1; TRBD1 matches 7 bases. CDR3 length: 13 amino acids. V dropped 6 bases and J dropped 4; count of bases not matched to a gene: 5. Germline CDR1 SGHVS, CDR2 FNYEAQ. The DNA of the CDR3 is TGTGCCAGCAGGTTAACAGGGGCCACTGAAGCTTTCTTT. Translated, it gives CASRLTGATEAFF.

J is TRBJ1-6 and V is TRBV30; D possibly corresponds to TRBD1 (6 bases). The CDR3 contains 18 residues. Trimming left V 5 bases short and J 3 bases short, with 23 bases between. CDR1 and CDR2 from the germline V gene are GTSNPN and SVGIG (reference sequence). The CDR3 DNA sequence: TGTGCCTGGCGCCATTACCAACAGGGTCGCGGCTATAATTCACCCCTCCACTTT. This gives the protein CAWRHYQQGRGYNSPLHF.

This chain connects TRBV19 to TRBJ1-2, with 8 bases aligning to TRBD1. J lost 7 bases, V lost 3 bases, and 7 bases had no gene match. CDR3 length: 14 residues. Germline V CDR1 and CDR2: LNHDA, SQIVND (reference sequence). CDR3 in DNA: TGTGCCAGTAGTATTCGGACAGGGAGCGGTGGCTACACCTTC. Its protein product is CASSIRTGSGGYTF.

V and J are TRBV19 and TRBJ2-1; 13 bases are a match to TRBD2. The CDR3 sequence is 17 residues long. Germline trimming cut 7 bases from V and 8 bases from J; bases unmatched to any gene: 14. Germline values: CDR1 LNHDA, CDR2 SQIVND (reference sequence). The CDR3 sequence: CASTPPRGLAGEDEQFF. The CDR3 region has the DNA TGTGCCAGTACCCCTCCCCGAGGACTAGCGGGAGAGGATGAGCAGTTCTTC.

V gene TRBV3-1 (or the pseudogene TRBV3-2) combines with J gene TRBJ2-1; D perhaps matches TRBD1 (6 bases). Trimming took 8 bases from V and 0 from J, leaving 14 bases between them. Germline V lookup: CDR1 LGHDT, CDR2 YNNKEL (reference sequence). The CDR3 loop spans 15 amino acids. The DNA for the CDR3 is TGTGCCAGCTCGCGGCGGACAGACTCCTACAATGAGCAGTTCTTC. Its translation is CASSRRTDSYNEQFF.

The chain joins TRBV11-3 to TRBJ1-1; no firm D call. V was shortened by 5 bases and J by 3 bases, with 10 bases between the two germline ends. This CDR3 has 13 residues. Per the germline V gene, CDR1 is SGHNT and CDR2 is YENEEA. The CDR3 is CASSARRDTEAFF. For the CDR3, the DNA is TGTGCCAGCAGCGCTCGGAGAGACACTGAAGCTTTCTTT.

The gene calls are TRBV4-1 and TRBJ1-4, with TRBD1 identical over 8 bases. CDR3 length: 14 residues. Germline lookup yields CDR1 MGHRA and CDR2 YSYEKL. V trimming: 4 bases; J trimming: 7 bases; junction bases outside the gene matches: 5. The CDR3 here is CASSRTGRGEKLFF. Here the CDR3 DNA reads TGCGCCAGCAGCCGGACAGGGAGGGGTGAAAAACTGTTTTTT.

V is TRBV24-1 and J is TRBJ1-1; D possibly corresponds to TRBD1 (6 bases). Per germline, CDR1 KGHDR and CDR2 SFDVKD. CDR3 size: 13 residues. V was trimmed by 4 bases and J by 5 bases, leaving 10 bases between them. CDR3 in DNA: TGTGCCACCAGTGACCCTACAGGGACTGAAGCTTTCTTT. It translates to CATSDPTGTEAFF.

The rearrangement links TRBV19 to TRBJ2-7; 10 bases agree with TRBD1. V shed 10 bases, J shed 4 bases, and the junction held 7 bases outside the gene matches. The CDR3 loop spans 13 amino acids. The germline V gene has CDR1 LNHDA and CDR2 SQIVND (reference sequence). CDR3 residues: CATGRQGAYEQYF. In DNA, the CDR3 is TGTGCCACCGGGAGACAGGGGGCTTACGAGCAGTACTTC.

The genes are TRBV7-3 and TRBJ2-1; the match to TRBD2 covers 10 bases. The ends lost 2 bases at V and 6 bases at J; junction bases unmatched: 10. CDR1 is SGHTA and CDR2 is FQGTGA in the germline V gene. The CDR3 runs to 17 residues. CDR3 region: CASSLRRRASGSNEQFF. As DNA, the CDR3 is TGTGCCAGCAGCTTACGACGACGGGCTAGCGGGAGCAATGAGCAGTTCTTC.

This clone was observed a handful of times. This chain joins TRBV5-1 and TRBJ2-1; TRBD2 matches at 10 bases. The CDR3 is made up of 15 amino acids. The V gene end was trimmed by 3 bases and the J gene end by 4 bases; junction bases not matched to a gene: 4. Looked up from germline, CDR1 is SGHRS and CDR2 is YFSETQ. The DNA for the CDR3 is TGCGCCAGCAGCTCTAGCGGGAGTGAGTACAATGAGCAGTTCTTC. This gives the protein CASSSSGSEYNEQFF.

This chain joins TRBV7-3 and TRBJ1-1; 7 bases align to TRBD1. CDR3 length: 14 residues. J was trimmed by 1 base and V by 3 bases; bases with no gene match: 2. Germline assignment: CDR1 SGHTA and CDR2 FQGTGA. CDR3 nucleotide sequence: TGTGCCAGCAGCTTCGGGACAGAGAACACTGAAGCTTTCTTT. This sequence encodes CASSFGTENTEAFF.

The chain's CDR3 is CASSFTRRGNTEAFF. CDR3 bases: TGTGCCAGCAGTTTTACCCGGCGAGGCAACACTGAAGCTTTCTTT. The chain carries TRBV28 and TRBJ1-1; no reliable D call. Germline CDR1 reads MDHEN; CDR2 reads SYDVKM. The ends were cut back, 3 bases at V and 2 bases at J, with 13 bases in the middle. This CDR3 comprises 15 residues.

Here the CDR3 reads CASSVGSESSGNTIYF. The CDR3, as DNA: TGTGCCAGCAGCGTAGGATCCGAGAGCTCTGGAAACACCATATATTTT. The chain carries TRBV9 and TRBJ1-3; D unclear. Germline CDR1 SGDLS, CDR2 YYNGEE. With 0 bases removed from V and 0 bases from J, the gap between germline ends came to 10 bases. The CDR3 extends over 16 amino acids.

This rearrangement joins TRBV28 to TRBJ2-3, with 9 bases lining up with TRBD2. Per germline, CDR1 MDHEN and CDR2 SYDVKM. Losses at the gene ends were 2 bases for V and 8 bases for J; bases not matched to a gene: 14. The CDR3 has 17 amino acids. The CDR3 region has the DNA TGTGCCAGCAGTTTACCCCGGGGACTAGCCATGCTAGGTACGCAGTATTTT. Protein product: CASSLPRGLAMLGTQYF.

The chain employs TRBV24-1 and TRBJ1-4, with TRBD1 matching over 9 bases. The V gene's germline CDR1 is KGHDR and CDR2 SFDVKD. J lost 5 bases, V lost 4 bases, and 4 bases had no gene match. The CDR3 runs to 15 residues. CDR3 sequence: CATSESGTGNEKLFF. CDR3 nucleotides: TGTGCCACCAGTGAATCCGGGACAGGGAATGAAAAACTGTTTTTT.

The rearrangement links TRBV2 to TRBJ2-3, with 8 bases matching TRBD2. The CDR3 loop spans 16 amino acids. CDR1 SNHLY and CDR2 FYNNEI come from the germline V gene. V dropped 4 bases and J dropped 0; count of bases not matched to a gene: 6. The CDR3 DNA reads TGTGCCAGCAGTGGGGGACTAGGGATAAGCACAGATACGCAGTATTTT. Its protein is CASSGGLGISTDTQYF.

J is TRBJ2-7 and V is TRBV27; 13 positions agree with TRBD2. With 5 bases clipped from V and 4 bases from J, the junction kept 11 bases outside the gene matches. This CDR3 region has 17 residues. Per the germline V gene, CDR1 is MNHEY and CDR2 is SMNVEV (reference sequence). Written as DNA, the CDR3 is TGTGCCAGCAGTCTCCGGACTAGCGGGAGTAAGTCTTACGAGCAGTACTTC. Translation: CASSLRTSGSKSYEQYF.

This chain joins TRBV24-1 and TRBJ2-2; TRBD2 agrees at 11 bases. Germline CDR1 and CDR2: KGHDR and SFDVKD. This CDR3 is 21 amino acids long. The trim removed 4 bases at V and 2 bases at J, leaving 17 bases unmatched. CDR3 loop: CATSDQYSLDSGRANTGELFF. DNA of the CDR3: TGTGCCACCAGTGACCAGTACTCCCTTGATAGCGGGAGGGCTAACACCGGGGAGCTGTTTTTT.